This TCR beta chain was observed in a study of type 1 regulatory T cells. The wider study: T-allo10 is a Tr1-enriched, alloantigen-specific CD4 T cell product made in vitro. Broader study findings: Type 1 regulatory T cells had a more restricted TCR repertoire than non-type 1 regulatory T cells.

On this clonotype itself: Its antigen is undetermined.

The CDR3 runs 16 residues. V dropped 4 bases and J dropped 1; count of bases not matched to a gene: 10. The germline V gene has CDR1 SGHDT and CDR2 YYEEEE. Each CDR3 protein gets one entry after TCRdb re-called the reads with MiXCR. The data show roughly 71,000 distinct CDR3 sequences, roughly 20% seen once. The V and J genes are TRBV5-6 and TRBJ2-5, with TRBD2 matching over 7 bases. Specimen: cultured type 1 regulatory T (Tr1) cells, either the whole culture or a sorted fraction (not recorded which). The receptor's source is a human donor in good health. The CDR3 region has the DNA TGTGCCAGCAGCCTTAGCAGCGGGGTTCTCCAAGAGACCCAGTACTTC. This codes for CASSLSSGVLQETQYF.